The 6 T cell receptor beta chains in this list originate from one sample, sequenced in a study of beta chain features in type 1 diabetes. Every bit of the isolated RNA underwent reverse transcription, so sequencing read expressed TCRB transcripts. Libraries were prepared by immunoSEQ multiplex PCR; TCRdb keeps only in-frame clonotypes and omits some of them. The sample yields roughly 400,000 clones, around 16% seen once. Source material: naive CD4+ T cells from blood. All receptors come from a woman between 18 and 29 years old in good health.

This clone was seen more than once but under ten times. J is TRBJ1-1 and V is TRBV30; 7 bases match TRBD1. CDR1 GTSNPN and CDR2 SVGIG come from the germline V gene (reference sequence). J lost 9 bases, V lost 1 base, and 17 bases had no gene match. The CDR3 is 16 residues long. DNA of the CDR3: TGTGCCTGGAGTGCCCCAGACCTTAACAGGGGTATTAAAGCTTTCTTT. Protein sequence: CAWSAPDLNRGIKAFF.

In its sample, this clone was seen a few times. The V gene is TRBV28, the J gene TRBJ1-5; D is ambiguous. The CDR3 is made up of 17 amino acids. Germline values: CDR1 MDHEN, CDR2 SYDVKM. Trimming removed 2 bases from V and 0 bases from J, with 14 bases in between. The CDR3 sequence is CASSLVRHGYSNQPQHF. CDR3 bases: TGTGCCAGCAGTTTAGTTCGACACGGATATAGCAATCAGCCCCAGCATTTT.

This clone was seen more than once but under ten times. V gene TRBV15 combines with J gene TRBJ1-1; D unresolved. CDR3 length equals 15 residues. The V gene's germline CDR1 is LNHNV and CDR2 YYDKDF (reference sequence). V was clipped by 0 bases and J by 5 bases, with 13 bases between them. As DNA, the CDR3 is TGTGCCACCAGCAGAGATCTCAAACGGGTTACTGAAGCTTTCTTT. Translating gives CATSRDLKRVTEAFF.

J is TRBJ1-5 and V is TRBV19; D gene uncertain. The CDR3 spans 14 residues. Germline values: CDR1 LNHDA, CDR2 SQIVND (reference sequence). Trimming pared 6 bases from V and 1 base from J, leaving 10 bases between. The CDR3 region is CASRRLRSNQPQHF. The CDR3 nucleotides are TGTGCCAGTAGGAGGCTTCGCAGCAATCAGCCCCAGCATTTT. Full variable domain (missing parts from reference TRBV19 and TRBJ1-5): DGGITQSPKYLFRKEGQNVTLSCEQNLNHDAMYWYRQDPGQGLRLIYYSQIVNDFQKGDIAEGYSVSREKKESFPLTVTSAQKNPTAFYLCASRRLRSNQPQHFGDGTRLSIL.

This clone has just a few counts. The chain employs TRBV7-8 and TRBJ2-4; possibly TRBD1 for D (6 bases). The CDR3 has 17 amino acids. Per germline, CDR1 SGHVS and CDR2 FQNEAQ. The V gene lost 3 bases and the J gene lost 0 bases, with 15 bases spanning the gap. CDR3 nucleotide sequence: TGTGCCAGCAGCTTGGGGGCCAGGCTCGTAGCCAAAAACATTCAGTACTTC. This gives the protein CASSLGARLVAKNIQYF.

The CDR3 reads CASGKGQGDNEQFF. CDR3 nucleotides: TGTGCTAGTGGTAAGGGGCAGGGGGACAATGAGCAGTTCTTC. The rearrangement links TRBV12-5 to TRBJ2-1, with 7 bases matching TRBD1. The V and J ends lost 5 bases and 5 bases, in that order; junction bases with no gene match: 6. The CDR3 extends over 14 amino acids. In germline, CDR1 is LGHNT, CDR2 FRNRAP.